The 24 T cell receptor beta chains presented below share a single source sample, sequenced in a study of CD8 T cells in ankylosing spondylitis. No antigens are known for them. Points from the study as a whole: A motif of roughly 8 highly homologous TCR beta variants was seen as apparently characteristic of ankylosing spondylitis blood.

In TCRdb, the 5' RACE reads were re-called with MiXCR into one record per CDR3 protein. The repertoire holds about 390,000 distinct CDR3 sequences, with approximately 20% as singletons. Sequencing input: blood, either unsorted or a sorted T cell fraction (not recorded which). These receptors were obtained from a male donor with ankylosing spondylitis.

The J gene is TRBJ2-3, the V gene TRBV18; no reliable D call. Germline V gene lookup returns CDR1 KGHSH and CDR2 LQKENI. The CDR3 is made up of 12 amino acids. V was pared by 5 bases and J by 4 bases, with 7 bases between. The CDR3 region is CASSSDADTQYF. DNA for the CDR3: TGTGCCAGCTCATCGGACGCAGATACGCAGTATTTT.

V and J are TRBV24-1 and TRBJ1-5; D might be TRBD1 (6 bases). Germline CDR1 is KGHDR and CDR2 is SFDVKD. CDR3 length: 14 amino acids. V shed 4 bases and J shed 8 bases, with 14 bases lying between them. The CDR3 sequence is CATSDSRRGKPQHF. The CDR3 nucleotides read TGTGCCACCAGTGACTCCCGGAGGGGGAAGCCCCAGCATTTT.

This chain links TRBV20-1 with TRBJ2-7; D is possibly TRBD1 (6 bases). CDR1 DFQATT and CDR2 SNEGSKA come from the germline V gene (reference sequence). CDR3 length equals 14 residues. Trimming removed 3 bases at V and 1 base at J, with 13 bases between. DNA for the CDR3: TGCAGTGCTAGTAGACAGGCCCCTTCCTACGAGCAGTACTTC. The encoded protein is CSASRQAPSYEQYF.

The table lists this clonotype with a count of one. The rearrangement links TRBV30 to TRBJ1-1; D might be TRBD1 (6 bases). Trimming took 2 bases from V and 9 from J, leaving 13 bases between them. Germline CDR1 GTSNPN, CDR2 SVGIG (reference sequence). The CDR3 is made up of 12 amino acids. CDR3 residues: CAWSPGQRKAFF. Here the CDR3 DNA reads TGTGCCTGGAGTCCTGGACAGAGAAAAGCTTTCTTT.

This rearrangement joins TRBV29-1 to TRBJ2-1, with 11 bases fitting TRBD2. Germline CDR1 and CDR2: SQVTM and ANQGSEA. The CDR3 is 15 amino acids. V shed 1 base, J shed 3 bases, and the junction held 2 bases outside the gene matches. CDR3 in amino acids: CSVEGLAGIYNEQFF. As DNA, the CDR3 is TGCAGCGTTGAAGGACTAGCGGGAATCTACAATGAGCAGTTCTTC.

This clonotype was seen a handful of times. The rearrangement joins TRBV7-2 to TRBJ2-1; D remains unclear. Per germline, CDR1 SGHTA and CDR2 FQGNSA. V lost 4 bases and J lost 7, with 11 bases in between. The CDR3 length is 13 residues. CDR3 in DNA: TGTGCCAGCAGCTCCAGACAAGGGAATGAGCAGTTCTTC. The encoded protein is CASSSRQGNEQFF.

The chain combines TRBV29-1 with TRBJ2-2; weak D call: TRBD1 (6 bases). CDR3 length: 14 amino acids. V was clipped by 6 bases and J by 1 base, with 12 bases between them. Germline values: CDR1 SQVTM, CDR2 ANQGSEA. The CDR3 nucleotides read TGCAGCGTCCAACAGGGTTGGAACACCGGGGAGCTGTTTTTT. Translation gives CSVQQGWNTGELFF.

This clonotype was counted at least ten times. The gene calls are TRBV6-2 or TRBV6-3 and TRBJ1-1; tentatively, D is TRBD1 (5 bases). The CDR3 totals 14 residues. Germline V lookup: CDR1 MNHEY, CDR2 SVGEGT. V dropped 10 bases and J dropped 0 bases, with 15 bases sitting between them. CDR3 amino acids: CATTRDGMNTEAFF. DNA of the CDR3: TGTGCCACCACCCGGGACGGAATGAACACTGAAGCTTTCTTT.

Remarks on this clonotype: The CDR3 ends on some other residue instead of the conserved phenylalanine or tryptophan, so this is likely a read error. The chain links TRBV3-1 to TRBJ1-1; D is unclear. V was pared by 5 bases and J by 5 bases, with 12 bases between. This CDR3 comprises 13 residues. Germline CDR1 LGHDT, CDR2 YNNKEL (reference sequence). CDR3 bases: TGTGCCAGCAGCTCAGAAAAGCGTACTGAAGCTTTCTTA. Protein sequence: CASSSEKRTEAFL.

CDR3 sequence (DNA): TGTGCCAGCTCACCAGGGCTAGTAGATACGCAGTATTTT. Amino acids: CASSPGLVDTQYF. J is TRBJ2-3 and V is TRBV18; D gene unclear. V was trimmed by 2 bases and J by 5 bases, leaving 8 bases between them. Germline V gene data show CDR1 as KGHSH and CDR2 as LQKENI. The length of the CDR3 is 13 residues.

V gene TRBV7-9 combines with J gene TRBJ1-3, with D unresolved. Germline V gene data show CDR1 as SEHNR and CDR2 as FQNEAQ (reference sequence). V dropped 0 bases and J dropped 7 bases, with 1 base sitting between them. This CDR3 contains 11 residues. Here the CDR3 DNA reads TGTGCCAGCAGCTTAGCCAACACCATATATTTT. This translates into CASSLANTIYF.

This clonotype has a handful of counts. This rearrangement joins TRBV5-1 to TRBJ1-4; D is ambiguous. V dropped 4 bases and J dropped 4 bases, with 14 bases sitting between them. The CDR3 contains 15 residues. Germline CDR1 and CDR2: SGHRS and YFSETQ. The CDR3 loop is CASSSNEGLNEKLFF. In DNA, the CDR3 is TGCGCCAGCAGCAGTAATGAGGGCCTTAATGAAAAACTGTTTTTT. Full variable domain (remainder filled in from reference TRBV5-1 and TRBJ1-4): KAGVTQTPRYLIKTRGQQVTLSCSPISGHRSVSWYQQTPGQGLQFLFEYFSETQRNKGNFPGRFSGRQFSNSRSEMNVSTLELGDSALYLCASSSNEGLNEKLFFGSGTQLSVL.

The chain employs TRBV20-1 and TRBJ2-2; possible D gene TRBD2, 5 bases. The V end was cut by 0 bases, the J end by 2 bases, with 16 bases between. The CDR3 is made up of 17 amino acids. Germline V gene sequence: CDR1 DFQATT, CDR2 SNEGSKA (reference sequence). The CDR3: CSARDPTEGVNTGELFF. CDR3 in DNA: TGCAGTGCTAGAGATCCCACCGAGGGCGTTAACACCGGGGAGCTGTTTTTT.

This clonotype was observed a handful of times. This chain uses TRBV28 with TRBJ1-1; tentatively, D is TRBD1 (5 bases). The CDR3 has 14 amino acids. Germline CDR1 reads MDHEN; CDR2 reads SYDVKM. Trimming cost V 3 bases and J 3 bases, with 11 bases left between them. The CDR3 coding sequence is TGTGCCAGCAGTTTTCGACAGAGGGACACTGAAGCTTTCTTT. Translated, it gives CASSFRQRDTEAFF. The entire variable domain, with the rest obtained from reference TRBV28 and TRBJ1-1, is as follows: DVKVTQSSRYLVKRTGEKVFLECVQDMDHENMFWYRQDPGLGLRLIYFSYDVKMKEKGDIPEGYSVSREKKERFSLILESASTNQTSMYLCASSFRQRDTEAFFGQGTRLTVV.

In nucleotides, the CDR3 is TGTGCCAGCGTACGACTAGCGGGATCATACAATGAGCAGTTCTTC. This encodes CASVRLAGSYNEQFF. This rearrangement joins TRBV12-3 or TRBV12-4 to TRBJ2-1; 11 positions agree with TRBD2. The CDR3 sequence is 15 residues long. The V segment lost 8 bases and the J segment 4 bases; nucleotides outside the gene matches: 7.

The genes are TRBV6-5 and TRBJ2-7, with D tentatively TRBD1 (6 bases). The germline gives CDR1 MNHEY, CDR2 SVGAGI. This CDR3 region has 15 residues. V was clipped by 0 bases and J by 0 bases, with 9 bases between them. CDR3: CASSYSTGPSYEQYF. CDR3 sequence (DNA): TGTGCCAGCAGTTACTCGACAGGCCCCTCCTACGAGCAGTACTTC.

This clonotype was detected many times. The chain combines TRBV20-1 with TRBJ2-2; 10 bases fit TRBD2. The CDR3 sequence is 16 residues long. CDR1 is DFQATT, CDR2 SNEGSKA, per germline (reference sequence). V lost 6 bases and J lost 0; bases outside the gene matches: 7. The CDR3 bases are TGCAGTGCAAAACTAGCGGGACTATCGAACACCGGGGAGCTGTTTTTT. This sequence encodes CSAKLAGLSNTGELFF.

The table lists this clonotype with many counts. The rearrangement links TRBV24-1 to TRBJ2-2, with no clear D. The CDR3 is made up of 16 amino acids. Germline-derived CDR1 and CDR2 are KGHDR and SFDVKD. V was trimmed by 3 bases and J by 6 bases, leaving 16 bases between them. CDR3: CATSDGRKPGAGELFF. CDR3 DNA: TGTGCCACCAGTGATGGCCGTAAACCAGGTGCCGGGGAGCTGTTTTTT.

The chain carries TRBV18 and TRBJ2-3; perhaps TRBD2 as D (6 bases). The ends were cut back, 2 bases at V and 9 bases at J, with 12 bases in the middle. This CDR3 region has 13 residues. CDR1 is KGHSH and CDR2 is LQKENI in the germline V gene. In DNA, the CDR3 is TGTGCCAGCTCACCAATTAGCGGACGAACGCAGTATTTT. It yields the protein CASSPISGRTQYF.

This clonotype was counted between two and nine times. The CDR3, as DNA: TGTGCCAGCAGCTTAAGTGACGGGAGGGGAGGGGGGCAGTTCTTC. Amino acids: CASSLSDGRGGGQFF. The chain combines TRBV7-2 with TRBJ2-1, with 8 bases identical to TRBD2. The V gene's germline CDR1 is SGHTA and CDR2 FQGNSA. The CDR3 sequence is 15 residues long. V lost 2 bases to trimming and J lost 12 bases; unmatched junction nucleotides: 12.

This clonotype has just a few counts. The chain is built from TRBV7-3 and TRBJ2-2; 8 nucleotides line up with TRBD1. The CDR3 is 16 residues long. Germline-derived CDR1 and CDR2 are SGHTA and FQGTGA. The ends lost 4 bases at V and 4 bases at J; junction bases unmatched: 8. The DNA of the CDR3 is TGTGCCAGCAGCTCTACCCGGGACAGGTTCACCGGGGAGCTGTTTTTT. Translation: CASSSTRDRFTGELFF. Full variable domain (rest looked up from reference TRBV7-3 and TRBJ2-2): GAGVSQTPSNKVTEKGKYVELRCDPISGHTALYWYRQSLGQGPEFLIYFQGTGAADDSGLPNDRFFAVRPEGSVSTLKIQRTERGDSAVYLCASSSTRDRFTGELFFGEGSRLTVL.

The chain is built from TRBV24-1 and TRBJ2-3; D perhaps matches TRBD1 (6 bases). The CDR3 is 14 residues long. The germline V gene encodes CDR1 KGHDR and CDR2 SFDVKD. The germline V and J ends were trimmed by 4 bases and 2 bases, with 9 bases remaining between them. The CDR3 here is CATSEQGATDTQYF. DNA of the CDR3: TGTGCCACCAGTGAACAGGGAGCCACAGATACGCAGTATTTT.

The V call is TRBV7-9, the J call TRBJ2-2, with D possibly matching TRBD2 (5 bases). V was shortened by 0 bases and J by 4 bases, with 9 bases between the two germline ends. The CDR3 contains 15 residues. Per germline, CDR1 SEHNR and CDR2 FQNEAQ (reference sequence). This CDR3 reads CASSLAGAVTGELFF. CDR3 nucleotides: TGTGCCAGCAGCTTAGCGGGAGCAGTCACCGGGGAGCTGTTTTTT.

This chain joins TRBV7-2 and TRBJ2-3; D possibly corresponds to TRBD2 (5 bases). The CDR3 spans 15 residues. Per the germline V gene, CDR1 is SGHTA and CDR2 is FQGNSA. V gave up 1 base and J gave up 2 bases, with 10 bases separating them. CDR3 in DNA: TGTGCCAGCAGCTTAGGCTCCGGACTCACAGATACGCAGTATTTT. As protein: CASSLGSGLTDTQYF. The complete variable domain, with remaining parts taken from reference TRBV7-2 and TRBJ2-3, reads GAGVSQSPSNKVTEKGKDVELRCDPISGHTALYWYRQSLGQGLEFLIYFQGNSAPDKSGLPSDRFSAERTGGSVSTLTIQRTQQEDSAVYLCASSLGSGLTDTQYFGPGTRLTVL.